Sequencing of this T cell receptor beta chain was carried out in a study of blood T cell repertoires in COVID-19. For the study at large: Whether acute or convalescent, the COVID-19 samples came from the United States, Italy and Spain.

CDR1 and CDR2 from the germline V gene are DFQATT and SNEGSKA (reference sequence). CDR3 length: 14 amino acids. V was pared by 3 bases and J by 2 bases, with 11 bases between. The data were produced by immunoSEQ multiplex PCR, yet TCRdb's version contains in-frame clones alone and is incomplete. The sample includes roughly 170,000 clones, about 85% of them seen just once. The chain links TRBV20-1 to TRBJ2-4, with no clear D. Sequencing was performed on peripheral blood. The origin of this receptor is a man between 60 and 75 years old who had recovered from COVID-19. CDR3 sequence reads: CSASKSGSKNIQYF. The CDR3 DNA is TGCAGTGCTAGTAAATCCGGGTCCAAAAACATTCAGTACTTC.